Shown below are 23 T cell receptor beta chains from a single sample sequenced in a study of control samples from healthy donors and cancer patients. The data were produced by immunoSEQ multiplex PCR, yet TCRdb's version contains in-frame clones alone and is incomplete. The sample holds some 96,000 clones; about 90% are singletons and the top ten take 15% to 20%. The specimen was blood. The receptors stem from a woman between 45 and 65 years old in good health.

The chain employs TRBV5-8 and TRBJ1-4, with D maybe TRBD1 (6 bases). V shed 3 bases and J shed 5 bases, with 20 bases lying between them. The CDR3 consists of 17 residues. CDR1 is SGHTS, CDR2 YDEGEE, per germline. The CDR3 sequence: CASSSLTRTEENEKLFF. The CDR3 nucleotides read TGTGCCAGCAGCTCCCTAACCCGGACAGAAGAAAATGAAAAACTGTTTTTT.

CDR3 in DNA: TGTGCCAGTAAAGTGGGGGGGGGACCGAACACTGAAGCTTTCTTT. This sequence encodes CASKVGGGPNTEAFF. The rearrangement uses TRBV19 and TRBJ1-1, with D maybe TRBD1 (5 bases). V was pared by 7 bases and J by 1 base, with 16 bases between. This CDR3 is built from 15 residues. Germline V CDR1 and CDR2: LNHDA, SQIVND (reference sequence).

V and J are TRBV5-6 and TRBJ2-3, with 7 bases matching TRBD2. CDR1 SGHDT and CDR2 YYEEEE come from the germline V gene. V lost 2 bases and J lost 5; bases outside the gene matches: 5. This CDR3 comprises 14 residues. CDR3 in DNA: TGTGCCAGCAGCTTCGGGACTATGCGAGATACGCAGTATTTT. This translates into CASSFGTMRDTQYF.

Points on this clone: The sample has other DNA sequences that encode this CDR3 too. V and J are TRBV5-1 and TRBJ2-2; possibly TRBD2 for D (7 bases). The ends were cut back, 5 bases at V and 4 bases at J, with 12 bases in the middle. The germline V gene encodes CDR1 SGHRS and CDR2 YFSETQ. The CDR3 totals 14 residues. For the CDR3, the DNA is TGCGCCAGCAGTGAGGGGGGGAGCACCGGGGAGCTGTTTTTT. This codes for CASSEGGSTGELFF.

J is TRBJ1-2 and V is TRBV12-5; 7 bases are shared with TRBD1. The CDR3 contains 17 residues. V lost 5 bases to trimming and J lost 4 bases; unmatched junction nucleotides: 16. Germline V gives CDR1 LGHNT, CDR2 FRNRAP. Here the CDR3 DNA reads TGTGCTAGTGGTCCACCCCCTACAGGGGTCGAATCCTATGGCTACACCTTC. Translation gives CASGPPPTGVESYGYTF.

This rearrangement joins TRBV30 to TRBJ1-2; 7 nucleotides line up with TRBD1. Losses at the gene ends were 6 bases for V and 8 bases for J; bases not matched to a gene: 12. The CDR3 is 13 amino acids. CDR1 is GTSNPN, CDR2 SVGIG, per germline (reference sequence). The CDR3 bases are TGTGCCTGCCCCCGACAGGGCCGCGGGGGCTACACCTTC. Protein: CACPRQGRGGYTF.

This clone was seen only a few times. This chain uses TRBV12-3 or TRBV12-4 with TRBJ1-5; unclear D gene. Trimming took off 6 bases at V and 7 bases at J, with 13 bases between the two ends. The CDR3 contains 13 residues. Here the CDR3 DNA reads TGTGCCAGCAGCCCCGAATTAGGACAGCCCCAGCATTTT. It is translated as CASSPELGQPQHF.

V is TRBV20-1 and J is TRBJ2-7, with TRBD2 as a possible D gene (5 bases). Trimming pared 6 bases from V and 7 bases from J, leaving 13 bases between. Germline-derived CDR1 and CDR2 are DFQATT and SNEGSKA (reference sequence). This CDR3 spans 11 amino acids. The CDR3 DNA reads as TGCAGTGCCGCAACTCGGAGGGAGCAGTACGTC. Protein: CSAATRREQYV.

This chain connects TRBV9 to TRBJ1-5; no reliable D call. Germline-derived CDR1 and CDR2 are SGDLS and YYNGEE. The CDR3 is 14 residues long. V shed 0 bases and J shed 5 bases, with 9 bases lying between them. CDR3 in amino acids: CASSVDGGDQPQHF. Here the CDR3 DNA reads TGTGCCAGCAGCGTAGACGGCGGAGATCAGCCCCAGCATTTT.

J is TRBJ2-7 and V is TRBV3-1 (or the pseudogene TRBV3-2), with TRBD2 as a possible D gene (6 bases). Germline CDR1 and CDR2: LGHDT and YNNKEL (reference sequence). CDR3 length: 15 residues. V lost 3 bases to trimming and J lost 2 bases, with 14 bases between them. The CDR3 DNA follows: TGTGCCAGCAGCCAGAGTCAAGGCGGGGCCTACGAGCAGTACTTC. Translating gives CASSQSQGGAYEQYF.

The chain uses TRBV7-2 and TRBJ1-2; 7 bases are a match to TRBD1. V lost 1 base, J lost 10 bases, and 6 bases stayed unmatched. The CDR3 consists of 13 residues. The germline V gene has CDR1 SGHTA and CDR2 FQGNSA. CDR3 amino acids: CASSLVGQTYYTF. The DNA of the CDR3 is TGTGCCAGCAGCTTAGTGGGACAGACGTACTACACCTTC.

The chain is built from TRBV27 and TRBJ1-1; unclear D gene. From germline, CDR1 is MNHEY and CDR2 SMNVEV (reference sequence). Deletions cut 3 bases from V and 1 base from J, with 12 bases between. The CDR3 has 15 amino acids. CDR3 region: CASSFGYGRNTEAFF. CDR3 sequence (DNA): TGTGCCAGCAGTTTCGGGTATGGGAGGAACACTGAAGCTTTCTTT.

The rearrangement uses TRBV7-2 and TRBJ1-1; weak D call: TRBD1 (5 bases). Germline CDR1 reads SGHTA; CDR2 reads FQGNSA. The CDR3 length is 15 residues. V was trimmed by 5 bases and J by 0 bases, leaving 13 bases between them. CDR3 amino acids: CASSHSGPMNTEAFF. CDR3 nucleotides: TGTGCCAGCAGCCATTCAGGGCCCATGAACACTGAAGCTTTCTTT.

The chain combines TRBV11-3 with TRBJ2-7; 7 bases fit TRBD1. With 4 bases clipped from V and 2 bases from J, the junction kept 5 bases outside the gene matches. Looked up from germline, CDR1 is SGHNT and CDR2 is YENEEA. The CDR3 loop spans 14 amino acids. CDR3 nucleotide sequence: TGTGCCAGCAGCTCCCGACAGGGAGCCTACGAGCAGTACTTC. Translation gives CASSSRQGAYEQYF.

CDR3: CASSLTGLNTEAFF. In DNA form, the CDR3 reads TGTGCCAGCAGTTTAACGGGTTTGAACACTGAAGCTTTCTTT. V is TRBV27 and J is TRBJ1-1; D gene ambiguous. CDR3 length: 14 amino acids. V was cut by 2 bases and J by 0 bases, with 7 bases left in between. CDR1 and CDR2 (germline): MNHEY, SMNVEV (reference sequence).

The chain links TRBV5-4 to TRBJ2-7; 7 bases are a match to TRBD2. The J segment lost 4 bases and the V segment lost 4 bases, leaving 8 bases of the junction unmatched. Germline CDR1 is SGHNT and CDR2 is YYREEE (reference sequence). There are 14 residues in the CDR3. CDR3 nucleotides: TGTGCCAGCAGCCCAAACAAGGGAGGGTACGAGCAGTACTTC. Translating it yields CASSPNKGGYEQYF.

The rearrangement joins TRBV25-1 to TRBJ2-6; D not certain. The V gene lost 1 base and the J gene lost 0 bases, with 10 bases spanning the gap. Per the germline V gene, CDR1 is MGHDK and CDR2 is SYGVNS. The CDR3 contains 17 residues. Here the CDR3 reads CASSESATYSGANVLTF. CDR3 nucleotide sequence: TGTGCCAGCAGTGAATCGGCCACCTACTCTGGGGCCAACGTCCTGACTTTC.

V is TRBV5-4 and J is TRBJ2-7; D may be TRBD2 (5 bases). Trimming removed 4 bases from V and 7 bases from J, with 15 bases in between. Germline values: CDR1 SGHNT, CDR2 YYREEE (reference sequence). The CDR3 sequence is 13 residues long. The CDR3 coding sequence is TGTGCCAGCAGCCTTATGCTAACGGGGGAGCAGTACTTC. Protein product: CASSLMLTGEQYF.

This clone was seen only once. The chain joins TRBV27 to TRBJ2-7; tentative D call: TRBD1 (6 bases). Germline V lookup: CDR1 MNHEY, CDR2 SMNVEV (reference sequence). Between the trimmed V and J ends, which lost 4 bases and 2 bases, there was a span of 18 bases. This CDR3 contains 16 residues. CDR3 DNA sequence: TGTGCCAGCAGTTCCTCGACAGGCTACAGTACCTACGAGCAGTACGTC. Translation gives CASSSSTGYSTYEQYV.

The genes are TRBV2 and TRBJ1-1, with a weak D call TRBD1 (6 bases). The CDR3 extends over 14 amino acids. V lost 4 bases, J lost 0 bases, and 9 bases lay in between. In germline, CDR1 is SNHLY, CDR2 FYNNEI. CDR3 in amino acids: CASSVSGVNTEAFF. The CDR3, as DNA: TGTGCCAGCAGTGTGTCAGGGGTGAACACTGAAGCTTTCTTT.

CDR3 in amino acids: CATSGGPINEQYF. The CDR3 bases are TGTGCCACCAGCGGGGGACCTATAAATGAGCAGTACTTC. The V call is TRBV15, the J call TRBJ2-7; D may correspond to TRBD1 or TRBD2 (5 bases each). Between the trimmed V and J ends, which lost 5 bases and 7 bases, there was a span of 15 bases. Germline-derived CDR1 and CDR2 are LNHNV and YYDKDF (reference sequence). The CDR3 covers 13 residues.

The rearrangement uses TRBV29-1 and TRBJ1-4; D gene uncertain. Looked up from germline, CDR1 is SQVTM and CDR2 is ANQGSEA. The V end was cut by 6 bases, the J end by 8 bases, with 7 bases between. The CDR3 covers 10 residues. The CDR3 loop reads CSVLHEKLFF. In DNA form, the CDR3 reads TGCAGCGTGCTGCACGAAAAACTGTTTTTT.

This sequence joins TRBV5-6 and TRBJ1-6, with D possibly matching TRBD1 (6 bases). Germline V lookup: CDR1 SGHDT, CDR2 YYEEEE. The V gene lost 3 bases and the J gene lost 7 bases, with 11 bases spanning the gap. The CDR3 has 14 residues. The CDR3 DNA follows: TGTGCCAGCAGCTGGGGGGGACAAAATTCACCCCTCCACTTT. Its translation: CASSWGGQNSPLHF.